A selection of T cell receptor beta chains follows, all from one sample in a study of T cell responses to AZD1222 COVID-19 vaccine. Profiling relied on immunoSEQ multiplex PCR, and the TCRdb table lists in-frame clones only, not all of them. This table holds under 150,000 clones, roughly 90% found once. The sample consisted of peripheral blood, taken 28 days after the second AZD1222 dose. The receptors come from an adult who received the AZD1222 COVID-19 vaccine. CDR3s include the opening cysteine and the closing phenylalanine or tryptophan. D genes are given only for firm matches. Size values are once, few and many counts, or a class for expanded clones, and some rows have none.

clone size,V gene,J gene,CDR3 length,D gene,CDR3 protein,CDR3 DNA
NA,TRBV6-6,TRBJ1-4,15,NA,CASSYVNKPNEKLFF,TGTGCCAGCAGTTACGTGAACAAGCCCAATGAAAAACTGTTTTTT
NA,TRBV5-1,TRBJ1-2,14,TRBD1,CASSPRQGYYGYTF,TGCGCCAGCAGCCCCAGACAGGGATACTATGGCTACACCTTC
NA,TRBV6-5,TRBJ1-1,13,NA,CASSYRREYEAFF,TGTGCCAGCAGTTACCGGAGGGAGTATGAAGCTTTCTTT
NA,TRBV6-5,TRBJ2-3,15,TRBD2,CASRAGGSGTDTQYF,TGTGCCAGCAGGGCCGGGGGGTCTGGCACAGATACGCAGTATTTT
NA,TRBV7-2,TRBJ2-2,12,NA,CASTWDTGELFF,TGTGCCAGCACCTGGGATACCGGGGAGCTGTTTTTT
once,TRBV28,TRBJ2-7,14,NA,CASSSGSPPYEQYF,TGTGCCAGCAGTTCGGGCAGCCCTCCCTACGAGCAGTACTTC
NA,TRBV7-6,TRBJ2-1,15,NA,CASSLVTDQYNEQFF,TGTGCCAGCAGCTTAGTGACAGATCAGTACAATGAGCAGTTCTTC
NA,TRBV4-1,TRBJ1-2,15,NA,CASSQERTANYGYTF,TGCGCCAGCAGCCAAGAAAGGACGGCTAACTATGGCTACACCTTC
NA,TRBV3-1/TRBV3-2,TRBJ1-3,16,NA,CASSQLGVSSGNTIYF,TGTGCCAGCAGCCAGCTAGGGGTTAGCTCTGGAAACACCATATATTTT
NA,TRBV19,TRBJ1-5,15,NA,CASSLRDASNQPQHF,TGTGCCAGTAGCTTAAGGGATGCTAGCAATCAGCCCCAGCATTTT
NA,TRBV19,TRBJ2-1,15,TRBD2,CASSIGLAGFDEQFF,TGTGCCAGTAGTATCGGACTAGCGGGATTCGATGAGCAGTTCTTC
NA,TRBV6-2/TRBV6-3,TRBJ1-5,16,NA,CASSYEVQAGNQPQHF,TGTGCCAGCAGTTACGAAGTACAGGCGGGGAATCAGCCCCAGCATTTT
few,TRBV12-3/TRBV12-4,TRBJ2-7,11,NA,CASSQGYEQYF,TGTGCCAGCAGTCAAGGATACGAGCAGTACTTC
NA,TRBV19,TRBJ2-6,19,TRBD1,CASSRISGQGLSGANVLTF,TGTGCCAGTAGTAGGATTTCGGGACAGGGTTTGTCCGGGGCCAACGTCCTGACTTTC
NA,TRBV29-1,TRBJ1-1,10,NA,CSVDNTEAFF,TGCAGCGTAGATAACACTGAAGCTTTCTTT
NA,TRBV4-1,TRBJ1-1,15,NA,CASSQTGTLNTEAFF,TGCGCCAGCAGCCAAACCGGGACATTGAACACTGAAGCTTTCTTT
NA,TRBV10-1,TRBJ1-4,18,NA,CASSAVLLSSPTNEKLFF,TGCGCCAGCAGTGCCGTTTTATTGTCTTCACCAACTAATGAAAAACTGTTTTTT
NA,TRBV11-2,TRBJ2-1,14,NA,CASSSRLQDNEQFF,TGTGCCAGCAGCAGCAGGTTGCAAGACAATGAGCAGTTCTTC
NA,TRBV28,TRBJ2-1,16,TRBD2,CASSSGGSGSFNEQFF,TGTGCCAGCAGTTCGGGCGGTAGCGGGAGCTTCAATGAGCAGTTCTTC
NA,TRBV5-1,TRBJ2-3,15,NA,CASSLVSASTDTQYF,TGCGCCAGCAGCTTGGTGTCAGCGAGCACAGATACGCAGTATTTT
once,TRBV16,TRBJ1-2,13,NA,CASSPGRDYGYTF,TGTGCCAGCAGCCCGGGTCGGGACTATGGCTACACCTTC
once,TRBV4-2,TRBJ1-5,16,NA,CASSQEFQINNQPQHF,TGTGCCAGCAGCCAAGAGTTTCAGATAAACAATCAGCCCCAGCATTTT
NA,TRBV30,TRBJ1-6,14,NA,CAWRLSTYNSPLHF,TGTGCCTGGAGGCTGTCAACCTATAATTCACCCCTCCACTTT
NA,TRBV7-3,TRBJ2-1,16,NA,CASSPGGRVTTNEQFF,TGTGCCAGCAGCCCCGGAGGACGGGTTACAACAAATGAGCAGTTCTTC
NA,TRBV7-3,TRBJ2-1,15,NA,CASSLAVSSYNEQFF,TGTGCCAGCAGCTTGGCGGTTTCGTCCTACAATGAGCAGTTCTTC
NA,TRBV19,TRBJ1-4,12,NA,CASSPSREKLFF,TGTGCCAGTAGCCCCAGTCGCGAAAAACTGTTTTTT
NA,TRBV2,TRBJ1-4,15,TRBD1,CASRDTQGSNEKLFF,TGTGCCAGCAGAGACACACAGGGGAGTAATGAAAAACTGTTTTTT
NA,TRBV24-1,TRBJ2-2,17,NA,CATSTEMGRMNTGELFF,TGTGCCACCAGTACCGAAATGGGACGGATGAACACCGGGGAGCTGTTTTTT
once,TRBV10-3,TRBJ2-1,15,TRBD2,CAIRDPSGSYNEQFF,TGTGCCATCAGGGATCCTAGCGGTTCCTACAATGAGCAGTTCTTC
NA,TRBV2,TRBJ1-1,10,NA,CASSEVLAFF,TGTGCCAGCAGTGAAGTGCTGGCTTTCTTT
NA,TRBV18,TRBJ2-2,17,TRBD2,CASSPPLAGPNTGELFF,TGTGCCAGCTCACCACCGCTAGCGGGACCGAACACCGGGGAGCTGTTTTTT
NA,TRBV19,TRBJ1-5,14,NA,CASSAPAGRQPQHF,TGTGCCAGTAGTGCGCCGGCCGGGAGGCAGCCCCAGCATTTT
NA,TRBV23-1,TRBJ2-2,16,NA,CASSQSRGRGTGELFF,TGCGCCAGCAGTCAATCGCGAGGGCGCGGCACCGGGGAGCTGTTTTTT
NA,TRBV10-2,TRBJ1-6,13,NA,CASRDRRDSPLHF,TGCGCCAGCAGAGACAGACGAGATTCACCCCTCCACTTT
NA,TRBV3-1/TRBV3-2,TRBJ1-1,13,NA,CASSQDPNTEAFF,TGTGCCAGCAGCCAAGACCCGAACACTGAAGCTTTCTTT
NA,TRBV19,TRBJ1-2,13,NA,CASSIAGDYGYTF,TGTGCCAGTAGTATAGCGGGGGACTATGGCTACACCTTC
NA,TRBV30,TRBJ1-4,14,NA,CAWSEGVRNEKLFF,TGTGCCTGGAGTGAGGGGGTTAGGAACGAAAAACTGTTTTTT
once,TRBV18,TRBJ1-3,16,NA,CASSPPISRSGNTIYF,TGTGCCAGCTCACCACCTATCAGCCGCTCTGGAAACACCATATATTTT
NA,TRBV19,TRBJ2-1,16,NA,CASSGGRSSDYNEQFF,TGTGCCAGTAGTGGGGGAAGGTCTAGCGATTACAATGAGCAGTTCTTC
NA,TRBV5-6,TRBJ1-3,17,NA,CASSSGHMFFSGNTIYF,TGTGCCAGCAGCTCGGGACACATGTTTTTCTCTGGAAACACCATATATTTT
NA,TRBV30,TRBJ2-7,14,NA,CAWSAGRRAGEQYF,TGTGCCTGGAGTGCCGGTAGGCGAGCTGGCGAGCAGTACTTC
NA,TRBV28,TRBJ2-2,18,NA,CASSLIGSRVYYTGELFF,TGTGCCAGCAGTTTAATTGGGAGCAGGGTATATTACACCGGGGAGCTGTTTTTT
NA,TRBV5-1,TRBJ2-5,15,NA,CASSLVGTHQETQYF,TGCGCCAGCAGCTTGGTGGGGACCCACCAAGAGACCCAGTACTTC
NA,TRBV28,TRBJ1-2,12,NA,CASSFGRYGYTF,TGTGCCAGCAGTTTTGGGCGTTATGGCTACACCTTC
once,TRBV4-2,TRBJ2-7,15,TRBD1,CASSPTGTGVYEQYF,TGTGCCAGCAGCCCGACCGGGACAGGGGTTTACGAGCAGTACTTC
NA,TRBV27,TRBJ1-2,15,NA,CASRTEGGGLYGYTF,TGTGCCAGCAGGACCGAGGGAGGGGGACTGTATGGCTACACCTTC
NA,TRBV6-1,TRBJ2-2,15,NA,CASSEVWGITGELFF,TGTGCCAGCAGTGAAGTTTGGGGGATCACCGGGGAGCTGTTTTTT
few,TRBV7-2,TRBJ1-2,12,NA,CASSSTNYGYTF,TGTGCCAGCAGCTCCACTAACTATGGCTACACCTTC
NA,TRBV7-2,TRBJ1-1,14,NA,CASSRRRINTEAFF,TGTGCCAGCAGTCGAAGGCGGATAAACACTGAAGCTTTCTTT
NA,TRBV12-3/TRBV12-4,TRBJ1-2,13,TRBD1,CASRDTGAGGYTF,TGTGCCAGCAGGGATACAGGGGCAGGGGGCTACACCTTC
NA,TRBV5-4,TRBJ2-3,14,NA,CASSLDGHTDTQYF,TGTGCCAGCAGCTTGGACGGACACACAGATACGCAGTATTTT
few,TRBV10-3,TRBJ2-7,11,NA,CAISELAEQYF,TGTGCCATCAGCGAACTCGCCGAGCAGTACTTC
NA,TRBV5-6,TRBJ1-1,15,TRBD1,CASNPQGPGGTEAFF,TGTGCCAGCAACCCACAGGGGCCGGGCGGCACTGAAGCTTTCTTT
NA,TRBV28,TRBJ1-1,14,TRBD1,CASGVTGANTEAFF,TGTGCCAGCGGGGTGACAGGGGCGAACACTGAAGCTTTCTTT
NA,TRBV9,TRBJ2-1,14,TRBD2,CASSVGGRADEQFF,TGTGCCAGCAGCGTCGGCGGGAGGGCTGATGAGCAGTTCTTC
NA,TRBV7-8,TRBJ2-7,14,TRBD1,CASSTLDRGGEQYF,TGTGCCAGCAGCACCCTCGACAGGGGAGGCGAGCAGTACTTC
NA,TRBV10-3,TRBJ1-1,15,NA,CATRHRDFRNTEAFF,TGTGCCACACGGCACAGGGATTTTAGAAACACTGAAGCTTTCTTT
NA,TRBV3-1/TRBV3-2,TRBJ1-2,13,NA,CASSHDPGFGYTF,TGTGCCAGCAGCCATGACCCCGGATTCGGCTACACCTTC